This T cell receptor beta chain was sequenced during a study of OX40 agonist ivuxolimab in advanced cancers. Study overall: Dose-escalation cases comprised hepatocellular carcinoma, melanoma, renal cell or head and neck cancer. Earlier anti-PD-1, anti-PD-L1 or anti-CTLA-4 therapy was permitted; 40% had received some. Study findings and constraints: CD4+ and CD8+ T cells in blood underwent clonal expansion by week 6 at 0.1 to 3.0 mg/kg.

Measured with immunoSEQ multiplex PCR; TCRdb has only the in-frame clones, and not every one. The profile shows tens of thousands of clones, more than 80% of them singletons. With respect to this clone: What it recognizes is unknown.

The CDR3 is 15 amino acids. J was trimmed by 7 bases and V by 5 bases; bases with no gene match: 8. Germline CDR1 is MNHEY and CDR2 is SMNVEV (reference sequence). The TCR was taken from an adult with an advanced solid tumor such as melanoma, head and neck, liver or kidney cancer. The chain is built from TRBV27 and TRBJ2-7, with TRBD2 matching over 13 bases. The starting material was CD4+ or CD8+ T cells sorted from blood, obtained in a trial of the OX40 agonist ivuxolimab. CDR3 DNA: TGTGCCAGCAGTGCCCGGGGACTAGCGGGAAGGGAGCAGTACTTC. Protein sequence: CASSARGLAGREQYF.